The 8 T cell receptor beta chains below were found in one sample sequenced in a study of PD-L1 blockade in urothelial cancer. Here immunoSEQ multiplex PCR was the method, and the copy in TCRdb shows in-frame clones only, minus some. The repertoire holds 50,000 or so clones, with about 82% as singletons. The time point denotes: pretreatment peripheral blood. This specimen was PBMCs, taken around atezolizumab (anti-PD-L1) treatment. The receptors originated from a man aged 55 to 70 with urothelial cancer.

The CDR3 DNA reads as TGTGCCAGTAGTATCGGGACAGCTGGAAACACCATATATTTT. This codes for CASSIGTAGNTIYF. The chain has TRBV19 and TRBJ1-3; TRBD1 agrees at 7 bases. Germline-derived CDR1 and CDR2 are LNHDA and SQIVND (reference sequence). The CDR3 sequence is 14 residues long. The V and J ends lost 3 bases and 2 bases, in that order; junction bases with no gene match: 1.

The chain links TRBV7-2 to TRBJ2-1; TRBD2 agrees at 8 bases. The CDR3 contains 17 residues. Losses at the gene ends were 2 bases for V and 2 bases for J; bases not matched to a gene: 8. Germline lookup yields CDR1 SGHTA and CDR2 FQGNSA. The CDR3 nucleotides read TGTGCCAGCAGCTTAAGGGGTACTAGCGGAGCCTACAATGAGCAGTTCTTC. This sequence encodes CASSLRGTSGAYNEQFF.

This clone was observed once. The V and J genes are TRBV10-3 and TRBJ2-1, with 14 bases fitting TRBD2. Germline assignment: CDR1 ENHRY and CDR2 SYGVKD. The CDR3 runs to 16 residues. V was pared by 2 bases and J by 3 bases, with 0 bases of the junction left unmatched. The CDR3 DNA reads as TGTGCCATCAGTGAGGGACTAGCGGGGGGCTACAATGAGCAGTTCTTC. Translated, it gives CAISEGLAGGYNEQFF.

CDR3 protein: CASSPRQGTSYEQYF. In DNA, the CDR3 is TGTGCCAGCTCACCCAGACAGGGAACCTCCTACGAGCAGTACTTC. This sequence joins TRBV18 and TRBJ2-7; 7 nucleotides match TRBD1. Germline V gives CDR1 KGHSH, CDR2 LQKENI. Trimming removed 3 bases from V and 0 bases from J; junction bases left unmatched: 5. This CDR3 is built from 15 residues.

The chain combines TRBV5-1 with TRBJ2-2; the D gene is possibly TRBD2 (7 bases). The CDR3 contains 20 residues. CDR1 is SGHRS and CDR2 is YFSETQ in the germline V gene. The germline V and J ends were trimmed by 4 bases and 4 bases, with 29 bases remaining between them. The CDR3: CASSRGGDMETNPGTGELFF. CDR3 in DNA: TGCGCCAGCAGCCGTGGGGGGGACATGGAGACAAACCCGGGCACCGGGGAGCTGTTTTTT.

The chain uses TRBV11-3 and TRBJ2-1; D unresolved. The V end lost 5 bases, the J end lost 6 bases, and 23 bases lay between the germline ends. This CDR3 has 17 residues. The germline gives CDR1 SGHNT, CDR2 YENEEA. The CDR3 nucleotides are TGTGCCAGCAGCCGCCCTCTCACCCCGCGGTCCCTCAATGAGCAGTTCTTC. Translated, it gives CASSRPLTPRSLNEQFF.

The V call is TRBV28, the J call TRBJ1-1, with D tentatively TRBD1 (5 bases). The CDR3 contains 14 residues. The V end was cut by 4 bases, the J end by 1 base, with 10 bases between. Per the germline V gene, CDR1 is MDHEN and CDR2 is SYDVKM. The DNA of the CDR3 is TGTGCCAGCAGTTCAGGGAGGGGGAACACTGAAGCTTTCTTT. This translates into CASSSGRGNTEAFF.

The DNA of the CDR3 is TGCGCCAGCAGCCAAGTAGGAGGGGCCGAAAAACTGTTTTTT. This sequence encodes CASSQVGGAEKLFF. The V call is TRBV4-3, the J call TRBJ1-4, with D possibly matching TRBD1 (5 bases). The germline V gene encodes CDR1 LGHNA and CDR2 YSLEER. With 1 base removed from V and 8 bases from J, the gap between germline ends came to 11 bases. The CDR3 contains 14 residues.